The next 14 T cell receptor beta chains were all read from a single sample in a study of T cells after yellow fever vaccination. TCRdb fed the 5' RACE reads into MiXCR, producing one record per CDR3 protein. The sample holds some 73,000 distinct CDR3 sequences, 7.5% to 8% seen once. Source: CD8+ T cells sorted from PBMCs, taken on the day of the yellow fever booster vaccination. The receptors shown here come from a man between 25 and 39 years old who received the YFV17D yellow fever vaccine.

This clonotype was counted a few times. This chain connects TRBV3-1 to TRBJ2-2; D is unresolved. The CDR3 spans 15 residues. Trimming shortened V by 1 base and J by 1 base, and 7 bases separated the two germline ends. CDR1 LGHDT and CDR2 YNNKEL come from the germline V gene (reference sequence). The CDR3, as DNA: TGTGCCAGCAGCCAAGCGAACCAGAACACCGGGGAGCTGTTTTTT. Translation gives CASSQANQNTGELFF.

This clonotype was counted only a few times. This chain links TRBV11-2 with TRBJ2-1; D remains ambiguous. V lost 5 bases to trimming and J lost 9 bases, with 14 bases between them. Per the germline V gene, CDR1 is SGHAT and CDR2 is FQNNGV. The CDR3 has 13 amino acids. CDR3 sequence (DNA): TGTGCCAGCAGCCAGTCATTGGTCACTGAGCAGTTCTTC. Translated, it gives CASSQSLVTEQFF. The full variable domain, completed using reference TRBV11-2 and TRBJ2-1, is EAGVAQSPRYKIIEKRQSVAFWCNPISGHATLYWYQQILGQGPKLLIQFQNNGVVDDSQLPKDRFSAERLKGVDSTLKIQPAKLEDSAVYLCASSQSLVTEQFFGPGTRLTVL.

The genes are TRBV7-2 and TRBJ2-2, with D maybe TRBD1 (5 bases). This CDR3 comprises 15 residues. Trimming left V 2 bases short and J 1 base short, with 8 bases between. The V gene's germline CDR1 is SGHTA and CDR2 FQGNSA. The CDR3 reads CASSLKGWNTGELFF. The DNA of the CDR3 is TGTGCCAGCAGCTTAAAGGGGTGGAACACCGGGGAGCTGTTTTTT.

This clonotype was detected ten times or more. The chain carries TRBV5-8 and TRBJ2-1; 14 nucleotides match TRBD2. This CDR3 is 15 amino acids long. V trimming: 2 bases; J trimming: 6 bases; junction bases outside the gene matches: 1. The germline V gene encodes CDR1 SGHTS and CDR2 YDEGEE. This CDR3 reads CASSFGTSGSNEQFF. The CDR3 DNA sequence: TGTGCCAGCAGCTTCGGGACTAGCGGGAGCAATGAGCAGTTCTTC.

This clonotype was seen ten or more times. The chain joins TRBV7-9 to TRBJ2-1, with D maybe TRBD2 (6 bases). Germline assignment: CDR1 SEHNR and CDR2 FQNEAQ (reference sequence). The CDR3 is made up of 13 amino acids. The V gene lost 11 bases and the J gene lost 8 bases, with 19 bases spanning the gap. The CDR3 here is CAQGGKGGDEQFF. CDR3 nucleotides: TGTGCCCAGGGCGGGAAGGGTGGCGATGAGCAGTTCTTC.

This clonotype has a count of ten or more. The chain employs TRBV14 and TRBJ2-3; D gene ambiguous. V gave up 3 bases and J gave up 2 bases, with 6 bases separating them. CDR3 length: 13 residues. Germline CDR1 is SGHDN and CDR2 is FVKESK. The CDR3 loop is CASSQTLTDTQYF. In DNA form, the CDR3 reads TGTGCCAGCAGCCAGACCCTCACAGATACGCAGTATTTT.

The sample holds many counts of this clonotype. The chain has TRBV7-9 and TRBJ2-3, with a possible D match to TRBD1 (6 bases). The germline V gene encodes CDR1 SEHNR and CDR2 FQNEAQ (reference sequence). V was trimmed by 4 bases and J by 2 bases, leaving 10 bases between them. The length of the CDR3 is 14 residues. CDR3 DNA sequence: TGTGCCAGCAGCTCCGACAGGTACACAGATACGCAGTATTTT. It translates to CASSSDRYTDTQYF. The complete variable domain, with remaining parts taken from reference TRBV7-9 and TRBJ2-3, reads DTGVSQNPRHKITKRGQNVTFRCDPISEHNRLYWYRQTLGQGPEFLTYFQNEAQLEKSRLLSDRFSAERPKGSFSTLEIQRTEQGDSAMYLCASSSDRYTDTQYFGPGTRLTVL.

This chain connects TRBV6-5 to TRBJ2-7, with 11 bases aligning to TRBD1. Trimming at V came to 6 bases and at J to 6 bases, leaving 4 bases not matched to a gene. Germline CDR1 reads MNHEY; CDR2 reads SVGAGI. The CDR3 loop spans 13 amino acids. The CDR3 DNA reads as TGTGCCAGCAGCCCGGGACAGGGGGTCGAGCAGTACTTC. Amino acids: CASSPGQGVEQYF.

In its sample, this clonotype was seen many times. This sequence joins TRBV7-9 and TRBJ2-5; D is unresolved. V was trimmed by 4 bases and J by 5 bases, leaving 11 bases between them. CDR3 length equals 13 residues. Germline values: CDR1 SEHNR, CDR2 FQNEAQ (reference sequence). Written as DNA, the CDR3 is TGTGCCAGCAGCTCCCTGGAGTGGGAGACCCAGTACTTC. Its protein is CASSSLEWETQYF.

This clonotype was recorded a few times. The rearrangement links TRBV6-6 to TRBJ2-5; D is unresolved. There are 13 residues in the CDR3. With 7 bases removed from V and 4 bases from J, the gap between germline ends came to 13 bases. Per the germline V gene, CDR1 is MNHNY and CDR2 is SVGAGI (reference sequence). As DNA, the CDR3 is TGTGCCAGCAATCTCCCGGGCGGAGAGACCCAGTACTTC. Amino acids: CASNLPGGETQYF.

This clonotype has more than one count but fewer than ten. The chain links TRBV3-1 to TRBJ2-4, with 10 bases aligning to TRBD1. The germline gives CDR1 LGHDT, CDR2 YNNKEL (reference sequence). The CDR3 extends over 16 amino acids. The ends lost 7 bases at V and 1 base at J; junction bases unmatched: 7. The CDR3 DNA reads TGTGCCAGCACTTCTGGACAGGGGGAGGCCAAAAACATTCAGTACTTC. Its protein product is CASTSGQGEAKNIQYF.

The sample holds a few counts of this clonotype. The rearrangement uses TRBV10-3 and TRBJ2-3; D is ambiguous. V gave up 6 bases and J gave up 4 bases, with 11 bases separating them. This CDR3 is built from 13 residues. The V gene's germline CDR1 is ENHRY and CDR2 SYGVKD. The CDR3 sequence: CAIRAIEADTQYF. The CDR3 DNA reads TGTGCCATCAGAGCGATAGAGGCAGATACGCAGTATTTT.

The chain joins TRBV11-1 to TRBJ2-1, with 16 bases lining up with TRBD2. V lost 4 bases and J lost 3; bases outside the gene matches: 3. The germline V gene encodes CDR1 SGHAT and CDR2 FQDESV (reference sequence). CDR3 length equals 17 residues. CDR3 nucleotide sequence: TGTGCCAGCAGCTGGGGACTAGCGGGAGGGGGCTACAATGAGCAGTTCTTC. This codes for CASSWGLAGGGYNEQFF.

V and J are TRBV20-1 and TRBJ2-5; 13 bases map to TRBD2. The CDR3 is 13 residues long. J was trimmed by 5 bases and V by 6 bases; bases with no gene match: 3. From germline, CDR1 is DFQATT and CDR2 SNEGSKA (reference sequence). CDR3 loop: CSAGTSGEETQYF. CDR3 sequence (DNA): TGCAGTGCCGGGACTAGCGGGGAGGAGACCCAGTACTTC.